This TCR beta chain was recorded in a study of technical replicates of blood from several donors. Repertoires were generated with immunoSEQ multiplex PCR, while TCRdb's copy carries only in-frame clones and drops some. The data contain roughly 79,000 clones, about 94% of them singletons. Trimming pared 1 base from V and 3 bases from J, leaving 4 bases between. The CDR3 covers 12 residues. Germline V gene lookup returns CDR1 SGDLS and CDR2 YYNGEE. This TCR derives from a human donor in good health. V gene TRBV9 combines with J gene TRBJ1-1, with D unresolved. The sequenced sample was T cells isolated from PBMCs. CDR3 DNA sequence: TGTGCCAGCAGCGTAATCGACACTGAAGCTTTCTTT. Its protein is CASSVIDTEAFF.